Sequencing of this T cell receptor (beta chain) was carried out in a study of T cell responses to AZD1222 COVID-19 vaccine. Study results and limitations: Samples come after the peak T cell response, not at day 14.

Profiling relied on immunoSEQ multiplex PCR, and the TCRdb table lists in-frame clones only, not all of them. The profile shows roughly 110,000 clones, approximately 90% of them singletons. A remark on this clone: Its antigen remains unknown.

CDR3 length: 13 amino acids. The germline CDR1 and CDR2 sequences are LNHDA and SQIVND (reference sequence). The V and J ends lost 7 bases and 8 bases respectively, with 17 bases between them. The specimen comprised peripheral blood, sampled on day 0 of AZD1222 vaccination. J is TRBJ1-2 and V is TRBV19; a possible D gene is TRBD1 (6 bases). This TCR was recovered from an adult in good health. CDR3 sequence: CASNRGRTSGYTF. The CDR3 DNA reads as TGTGCCAGTAATCGGGGGCGTACTTCGGGCTACACCTTC.